This TCR beta chain was sequenced during a study of monozygotic twins with inflammatory bowel disease (dated by TCRdb to about 2019). Looking at the study overall: A total of roughly 28 monozygotic twin pairs were included in the full study, comprising nine German pairs (four IBD-concordant, five IBD-discordant) and 19 IBD-discordant Danish pairs. The search for disease-associated traits relied mainly on comparing IBD patients with their genetically identical healthy co-twins within discordant pairs. Each individual had, on average, about 151 000 unique TCRalpha sequences and 181 000 unique TCRbeta sequences available for analysis. Overall study results and their limits: A decrease in TCRbeta repertoire diversity, as measured by inverse Simpson index, was observed in IBD patients compared with their healthy co-twins. Compared with healthy twins, IBD patients shared fewer clonotypes with other individuals, and the difference was most pronounced in patients with signs of disease activity. The analysis was unable to tell different T cell subtypes apart. Repertoire similarity did not differ between concordant and discordant twins, possibly due to limited statistical power. Because patients were on differing immunosuppressive treatments, the repertoires may have picked up extra background noise and inter-individual variability. The results gave no support for a single strong signal or clonotype linked to IBD.

A word on this clonotype: Its antigen remains undetermined.

CDR3 length: 18 amino acids, cysteine to phenylalanine. The entry carries no DNA sequence. For CDR1 and CDR2, the germline V gene lists SGHAT and FQNNGV. From each donor, an approximately 2.6 ml peripheral blood sample was collected into PAXgene tubes and kept at -80 degrees C. Total RNA was isolated from whole blood with the PAXgene blood miRNA kit on an automated QIAcube, without T cell sorting. Peripheral blood from monozygotic twin pairs concordant or discordant for inflammatory bowel disease was subjected to deep TCRalpha and TCRbeta repertoire profiling with unique molecular barcoding. Smoking habits were recorded for all twin pairs, with individuals classified as current, former or never smokers. Library preparation used 5' RACE. For each TCR library, approximately 3.5 ug of total RNA was used. cDNA was synthesized with SMARTScribe reverse transcriptase in eight separate reactions per sample. During cDNA synthesis, template switching was used to introduce unique molecular identifiers that contained a 6-nucleotide sample barcode. Two nested PCRs of approximately 16 and 10 cycles amplified the TCRalpha and TCRbeta cDNA, and bead purification followed each PCR. Before amplification, the cDNA was treated with uracil DNA-glycosylase and purified using the QIAquick PCR purification kit. The second PCR added Illumina TruSeq-compatible adapters along with sample-specific barcodes. TapeStation and Qubit were used to check library quality and concentration, and roughly 5 ng of each library went into the pool. Sequencing of the pooled libraries was done on an Illumina HiSeq2500 single-index Rapid Run using custom sequencing primers and 2 x 100 bp reads. The study's processing was this. PCR and sequencing errors were corrected by UMI-based consensus assembly using MiGEC version 1.2.6. V(D)J alignment, clonotype assembly and CDR3 extraction were performed with MiXCR version 2.1.1. To normalise gene usage, clonotype sharing and MAIT/NKT TCR abundance, the top 1000, 10 000 and 20 000 clonotypes in each sample were analysed. Diversity was computed as the inverse Simpson index with the vegan R package after downsampling to 27 000 UMIs. Statistical testing used paired Mann-Whitney U tests on the discordant twin pairs and applied Benjamini-Hochberg correction for multiple testing. TCRdb reprocessed the reads, reporting each CDR3 protein sequence once and no DNA. TCRdb's processing, not the authors' own work, is the source of the V and J calls. The sample table on file contains approximately 380,000 distinct CDR3 sequences. The ten largest clones capture roughly 2.6% of the sample.

The chain is assembled from TRBV11-2 and TRBJ2-5; TCRdb calls TRBD1, which cannot be checked without DNA. This TCR came from a human donor with ulcerative colitis or Crohn's disease, or a healthy co-twin of an affected twin (not recorded which). The specimen was blood. For the CDR3, the sequence is CASSLYGFRGGRQETQYF.